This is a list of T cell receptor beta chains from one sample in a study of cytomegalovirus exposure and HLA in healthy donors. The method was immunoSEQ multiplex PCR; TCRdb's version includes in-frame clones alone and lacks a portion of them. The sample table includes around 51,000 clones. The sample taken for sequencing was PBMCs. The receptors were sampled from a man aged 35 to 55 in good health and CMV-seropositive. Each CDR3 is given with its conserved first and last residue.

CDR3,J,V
CASSERTSGSPDEQFF,TRBJ2-1,TRBV18
CASKPTGAQETQYF,TRBJ2-5,TRBV19
CASSLEFYNEQFF,TRBJ2-1,TRBV27
CAIPDRGGTNEKLFF,TRBJ1-4,TRBV7-9
CASSLTGTGMKETQYF,TRBJ2-5,TRBV7-3
CASSFRGMGGYTF,TRBJ1-2,TRBV13
CASSYSTSNYGYTF,TRBJ1-2,TRBV6-5
CSASASREQYF,TRBJ2-7,TRBV20-1
CASSFGLNYGYTF,TRBJ1-2,TRBV27
CASSFGGSYQETQYF,TRBJ2-5,TRBV7-8